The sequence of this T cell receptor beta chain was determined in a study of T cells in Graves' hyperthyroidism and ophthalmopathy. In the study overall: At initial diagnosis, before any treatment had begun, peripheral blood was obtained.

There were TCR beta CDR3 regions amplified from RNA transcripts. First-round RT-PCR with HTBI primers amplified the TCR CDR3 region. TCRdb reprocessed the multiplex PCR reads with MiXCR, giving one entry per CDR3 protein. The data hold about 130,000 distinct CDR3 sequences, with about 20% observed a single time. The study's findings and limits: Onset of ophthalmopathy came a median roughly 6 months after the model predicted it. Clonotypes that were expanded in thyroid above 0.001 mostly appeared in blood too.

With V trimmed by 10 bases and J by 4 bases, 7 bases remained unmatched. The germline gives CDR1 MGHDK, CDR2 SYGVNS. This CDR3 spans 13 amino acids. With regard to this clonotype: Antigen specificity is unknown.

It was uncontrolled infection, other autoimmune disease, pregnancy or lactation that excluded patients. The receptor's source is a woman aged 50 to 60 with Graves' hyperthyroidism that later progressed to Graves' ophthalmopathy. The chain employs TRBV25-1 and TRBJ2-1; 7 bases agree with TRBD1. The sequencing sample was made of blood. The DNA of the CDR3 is TGTGCCACCGCCGGACAGGTATACAATGAGCAGTTCTTC. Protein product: CATAGQVYNEQFF.